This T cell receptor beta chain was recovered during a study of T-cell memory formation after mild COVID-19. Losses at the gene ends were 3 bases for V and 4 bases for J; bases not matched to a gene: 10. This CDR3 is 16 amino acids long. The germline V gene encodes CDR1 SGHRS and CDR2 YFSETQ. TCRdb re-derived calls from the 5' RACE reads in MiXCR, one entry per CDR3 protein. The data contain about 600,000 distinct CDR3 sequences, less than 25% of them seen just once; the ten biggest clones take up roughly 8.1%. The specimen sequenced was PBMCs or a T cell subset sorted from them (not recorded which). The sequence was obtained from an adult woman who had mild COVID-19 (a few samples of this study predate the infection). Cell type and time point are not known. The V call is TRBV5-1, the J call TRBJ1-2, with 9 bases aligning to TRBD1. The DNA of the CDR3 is TGCGCCAGCAGCTGGGACCCGGGACAGGGTATCTATGGCTACACCTTC. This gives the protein CASSWDPGQGIYGYTF. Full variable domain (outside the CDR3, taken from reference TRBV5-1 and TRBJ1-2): KAGVTQTPRYLIKTRGQQVTLSCSPISGHRSVSWYQQTPGQGLQFLFEYFSETQRNKGNFPGRFSGRQFSNSRSEMNVSTLELGDSALYLCASSWDPGQGIYGYTFGSGTRLTVV.